A single sample is the source of the 32 T cell receptor beta chains below, sequenced in a study of PD-L1 blockade in urothelial cancer. Sample time point: pretreatment peripheral blood. Assay used: immunoSEQ multiplex PCR; TCRdb lists only in-frame clones, some missing. The sample carries around 130,000 clones, roughly 84% recorded once. Sequencing used PBMCs, obtained around atezolizumab (anti-PD-L1) treatment. The receptors stem from a man aged 50 to 60 with urothelial cancer.

In DNA, the CDR3 is TGCGCCAGCAGTAGGATCTGGGGCCTCGGGGATACGCAGTATTTT. Encoded protein: CASSRIWGLGDTQYF. This sequence joins TRBV5-1 and TRBJ2-3; D may be TRBD1 (5 bases). The CDR3 has 15 amino acids. The germline V gene encodes CDR1 SGHRS and CDR2 YFSETQ. V lost 5 bases to trimming and J lost 6 bases, with 19 bases between them.

The V call is TRBV4-2, the J call TRBJ2-1; 11 nucleotides match TRBD2. V lost 1 base, J lost 7 bases, and 6 bases stayed unmatched. The CDR3 is 16 amino acids. CDR1 and CDR2 (germline): LGHNA, YNFKEQ. CDR3 region: CASSQGLAGFLNEQFF. The CDR3 DNA reads as TGTGCCAGCAGCCAAGGACTAGCGGGGTTCTTGAATGAGCAGTTCTTC.

The rearrangement links TRBV28 to TRBJ1-4; tentative D call: TRBD1 (6 bases). V was pared by 6 bases and J by 4 bases, with 12 bases between. This CDR3 comprises 14 residues. Germline V gene data show CDR1 as MDHEN and CDR2 as SYDVKM. CDR3 in amino acids: CASRATGRNEKLFF. In DNA form, the CDR3 reads TGTGCCAGCAGGGCCACAGGGCGTAATGAAAAACTGTTTTTT.

The chain uses TRBV30 and TRBJ2-3; D call uncertain. The germline CDR1 and CDR2 sequences are GTSNPN and SVGIG (reference sequence). CDR3 length: 17 residues. Trimming pared 3 bases from V and 6 bases from J, leaving 25 bases between. In nucleotides, the CDR3 is TGTGCCTGGAGCGCAAAGAACAGATTACACCCGTCTGATACGCAGTATTTT. Protein: CAWSAKNRLHPSDTQYF.

The chain joins TRBV18 to TRBJ2-6, with D possibly matching TRBD1 (7 bases). The germline CDR1 and CDR2 sequences are KGHSH and LQKENI. This CDR3 region has 19 residues. Trimming removed 5 bases at V and 0 bases at J, with 20 bases between. The CDR3 DNA reads as TGTGCCAGCTCAACGGGGGTAGGGGACAGCCACTCTGGGGCCAACGTCCTGACTTTC. Translated, it gives CASSTGVGDSHSGANVLTF.

This clone was detected ten times or more. The chain couples TRBV2 to TRBJ1-5; D perhaps matches TRBD1 (5 bases). V lost 3 bases to trimming and J lost 5 bases, with 11 bases between them. Germline CDR1 reads SNHLY; CDR2 reads FYNNEI. The CDR3 is made up of 14 amino acids. The CDR3 here is CASSDRVRDQPQHF. In DNA, the CDR3 is TGTGCCAGCAGTGACAGGGTTCGGGATCAGCCCCAGCATTTT. Looking up the rest from reference TRBV2 and TRBJ1-5 gives the full variable domain: EPEVTQTPSHQVTQMGQEVILRCVPISNHLYFYWYRQILGQKVEFLVSFYNNEISEKSEIFDDQFSVERPDGSNFTLKIRSTKLEDSAMYFCASSDRVRDQPQHFGDGTRLSIL.

The chain joins TRBV2 to TRBJ1-5; 11 bases are shared with TRBD1. Germline lookup yields CDR1 SNHLY and CDR2 FYNNEI. The junction had 7 bases not matched to a gene; V was cut back by 7 bases and J by 2 bases. This CDR3 is 16 amino acids long. CDR3 sequence (DNA): TGTGCCAGCACCCGGACAGGGGGCGCGGGCAATCAGCCCCAGCATTTT. This codes for CASTRTGGAGNQPQHF. The variable domain in full, with the rest retrieved from reference TRBV2 and TRBJ1-5, is EPEVTQTPSHQVTQMGQEVILRCVPISNHLYFYWYRQILGQKVEFLVSFYNNEISEKSEIFDDQFSVERPDGSNFTLKIRSTKLEDSAMYFCASTRTGGAGNQPQHFGDGTRLSIL.

The gene calls are TRBV6-5 and TRBJ1-2; the D gene is possibly TRBD1 (5 bases). Germline lookup yields CDR1 MNHEY and CDR2 SVGAGI. Trimming cost V 2 bases and J 6 bases, with 13 bases left between them. The CDR3 is made up of 14 amino acids. The CDR3 loop reads CASSYTDIGDGYTF. CDR3 bases: TGTGCCAGCAGTTACACAGATATAGGGGATGGCTACACCTTC.

The J gene is TRBJ2-3, the V gene TRBV11-3; TRBD2 might be the D (6 bases). The CDR3 totals 16 residues. Trimming pared 5 bases from V and 2 bases from J, leaving 17 bases between. The germline gives CDR1 SGHNT, CDR2 YENEEA. The CDR3 reads CASSKGTSPFTDTQYF. The CDR3 bases are TGTGCCAGCAGCAAAGGGACTTCACCATTCACAGATACGCAGTATTTT.

This chain uses TRBV7-2 with TRBJ2-3, with 10 bases lining up with TRBD2. The CDR3 is 15 amino acids. Germline V gives CDR1 SGHTA, CDR2 FQGNSA. V was pared by 3 bases and J by 6 bases, with 6 bases of the junction left unmatched. CDR3 sequence reads: CASSLPLAGQDTQYF. The DNA for the CDR3 is TGTGCCAGCAGCTTGCCACTAGCGGGACAGGATACGCAGTATTTT.

This chain uses TRBV11-2 with TRBJ2-1, with D maybe TRBD2 (5 bases). This CDR3 comprises 14 residues. Germline V lookup: CDR1 SGHAT, CDR2 FQNNGV. Trimming pared 1 base from V and 8 bases from J, leaving 12 bases between. CDR3 sequence (DNA): TGTGCCAGCAGCTTAGGGGCTAGCTTGTATGAGCAGTTCTTC. Its protein is CASSLGASLYEQFF.

In this sample, this clone turned up many times. The V and J genes are TRBV11-1 and TRBJ2-1; 13 nucleotides match TRBD2. J was trimmed by 9 bases and V by 5 bases; bases with no gene match: 7. This CDR3 is built from 15 residues. Per germline, CDR1 SGHAT and CDR2 FQDESV (reference sequence). This chain's CDR3 is CASSTRTSGRGEQFF. CDR3 DNA sequence: TGTGCCAGCAGCACTAGGACTAGCGGGAGAGGTGAGCAGTTCTTC.

This clone was counted a single time. Other DNA variants within this sample encode the same CDR3. The chain combines TRBV11-2 with TRBJ2-7, with a tentative D call TRBD2 (5 bases). CDR1 SGHAT and CDR2 FQNNGV come from the germline V gene. This CDR3 comprises 14 residues. Trimming took off 5 bases at V and 3 bases at J, with 14 bases between the two ends. CDR3 sequence (DNA): TGTGCCAGCAGCCCCACGGGGTTAATCTACGAGCAGTACTTC. As protein: CASSPTGLIYEQYF.

Comment on this clone: The same CDR3 can be traced to other DNA sequences in this sample. The rearrangement uses TRBV10-3 and TRBJ2-5; 10 nucleotides line up with TRBD1. V dropped 6 bases and J dropped 5; count of bases not matched to a gene: 6. The CDR3 sequence is 14 residues long. CDR1 is ENHRY, CDR2 SYGVKD, per germline. CDR3 amino acids: CAIRGQGGGETQYF. CDR3 DNA sequence: TGTGCCATCAGAGGACAGGGGGGAGGCGAGACCCAGTACTTC.

The gene calls are TRBV19 and TRBJ1-6; 9 bases line up with TRBD1. J was trimmed by 1 base and V by 5 bases; bases with no gene match: 6. In germline, CDR1 is LNHDA, CDR2 SQIVND (reference sequence). The CDR3 consists of 17 residues. The CDR3 sequence: CASSPGQGISYNSPLHF. Here the CDR3 DNA reads TGTGCCAGTAGTCCCGGACAGGGGATATCCTATAATTCACCCCTCCACTTT. The whole variable domain, filled in from reference TRBV19 and TRBJ1-6, reads DGGITQSPKYLFRKEGQNVTLSCEQNLNHDAMYWYRQDPGQGLRLIYYSQIVNDFQKGDIAEGYSVSREKKESFPLTVTSAQKNPTAFYLCASSPGQGISYNSPLHFGNGTRLTVT.

The sample holds one count of this clone. The chain links TRBV9 to TRBJ2-1, with D perhaps TRBD2 (6 bases). The length of the CDR3 is 16 residues. The V gene lost 1 base and the J gene lost 0 bases, with 11 bases spanning the gap. CDR1 and CDR2 from the germline V gene are SGDLS and YYNGEE. The CDR3 reads CASSVISGSSYNEQFF. The CDR3 DNA reads as TGTGCCAGCAGCGTAATTAGCGGTAGCTCCTACAATGAGCAGTTCTTC.

J is TRBJ2-1 and V is TRBV4-1; the match to TRBD1 covers 8 bases. J was trimmed by 4 bases and V by 4 bases; bases with no gene match: 6. The CDR3 spans 15 residues. CDR1 is MGHRA, CDR2 YSYEKL, per germline. CDR3 protein: CASSLQGESYNEQFF. CDR3 in DNA: TGCGCCAGCAGCCTACAGGGGGAGTCTTACAATGAGCAGTTCTTC.

The rearrangement links TRBV30 to TRBJ1-1, with 7 nucleotides matching TRBD1. CDR1 is GTSNPN and CDR2 is SVGIG in the germline V gene (reference sequence). The ends lost 8 bases at V and 10 bases at J; junction bases unmatched: 16. CDR3 length: 13 amino acids. The CDR3 is CARTRGRSRSAFF. The CDR3 DNA reads as TGTGCCCGAACAAGGGGGCGCTCCAGGTCAGCTTTCTTT.

This clone was observed once. V usage is TRBV30 and J usage is TRBJ1-1; 8 bases line up with TRBD1. The junction had 12 bases not matched to a gene; V was cut back by 3 bases and J by 3 bases. Germline V gives CDR1 GTSNPN, CDR2 SVGIG (reference sequence). The CDR3 loop spans 16 amino acids. The CDR3 coding sequence is TGTGCCTGGAGGGGCCGACAGGGGTTAGGGGACACTGAAGCTTTCTTT. Residues: CAWRGRQGLGDTEAFF.

V is TRBV4-2 and J is TRBJ2-1, with 7 bases identical to TRBD2. This CDR3 is built from 12 residues. V shed 4 bases, J shed 10 bases, and the junction held 4 bases outside the gene matches. Germline values: CDR1 LGHNA, CDR2 YNFKEQ. CDR3 region: CASSLAGVEQFF. DNA for the CDR3: TGTGCCAGCAGCCTTGCGGGAGTAGAGCAGTTCTTC.

V usage is TRBV4-2 and J usage is TRBJ2-5; tentatively, D is TRBD2 (6 bases). There are 15 residues in the CDR3. Between the trimmed V and J ends, which lost 1 base and 0 bases, there was a span of 9 bases. In germline, CDR1 is LGHNA, CDR2 YNFKEQ. The CDR3 here is CASSQGDWDQETQYF. The CDR3 bases are TGTGCCAGCAGCCAAGGGGACTGGGACCAAGAGACCCAGTACTTC.

The gene calls are TRBV6-6 and TRBJ2-7; 9 bases are shared with TRBD1. The V segment lost 8 bases and the J segment 3 bases; nucleotides outside the gene matches: 8. From germline, CDR1 is MNHNY and CDR2 SVGAGI (reference sequence). The CDR3 length is 14 residues. The CDR3 sequence is CASAKGQGVYEQYF. The CDR3 coding sequence is TGTGCCAGCGCCAAGGGACAGGGAGTCTACGAGCAGTACTTC.

For the CDR3, the DNA is TGTGCCAGCAGCTCTAGCGGGGGTTACAATGAGCAGTTCTTC. It is translated as CASSSSGGYNEQFF. This chain uses TRBV11-2 with TRBJ2-1; 10 bases align to TRBD2. This CDR3 region has 14 residues. V trimming: 4 bases; J trimming: 4 bases; junction bases outside the gene matches: 1. The V gene's germline CDR1 is SGHAT and CDR2 FQNNGV.

The chain couples TRBV19 to TRBJ1-1; D possibly corresponds to TRBD1 (6 bases). Trimming stripped 0 bases from V and 2 bases from J, with 10 bases between. Per the germline V gene, CDR1 is LNHDA and CDR2 is SQIVND (reference sequence). The CDR3 is made up of 15 amino acids. The CDR3 DNA reads as TGTGCCAGTAGTATAGAAGGACAGCTTAACACTGAAGCTTTCTTT. Translated, it gives CASSIEGQLNTEAFF.

This clone was seen a handful of times. The gene calls are TRBV7-8 and TRBJ2-1; 8 positions match TRBD2. The CDR3 extends over 17 amino acids. The junction had 17 bases not matched to a gene; V was cut back by 5 bases and J by 8 bases. The germline V gene encodes CDR1 SGHVS and CDR2 FQNEAQ. CDR3 region: CASSQPQVGRAMHEQFF. CDR3 DNA sequence: TGTGCCAGCAGCCAACCCCAAGTCGGGAGGGCCATGCATGAGCAGTTCTTC.

CDR3 amino acids: CASRRLGYEQYF. CDR3 nucleotides: TGCGCCAGCAGACGACTTGGCTACGAGCAGTACTTC. The chain employs TRBV5-1 and TRBJ2-7, with D unresolved. Between the trimmed V and J ends, which lost 5 bases and 3 bases, there was a span of 9 bases. This CDR3 is 12 amino acids long. Germline-derived CDR1 and CDR2 are SGHRS and YFSETQ.

V gene TRBV6-5 combines with J gene TRBJ1-4, with 8 bases that match TRBD1. CDR3 size: 15 residues. Germline loops: CDR1 MNHEY, CDR2 SVGAGI. Trimming at V came to 2 bases and at J to 3 bases, leaving 2 bases not matched to a gene. The CDR3 bases are TGTGCCAGCAGTTACACGACAGGGGCTAATGAAAAACTGTTTTTT. Translated, it gives CASSYTTGANEKLFF.

The chain employs TRBV6-1 and TRBJ1-3; D not certain. This CDR3 has 15 amino acids. Trimming pared 2 bases from V and 3 bases from J, leaving 11 bases between. CDR1 is MNHNS and CDR2 is SASEGT in the germline V gene. The CDR3 DNA reads as TGTGCCAGCAGTGAACAAGGGCGGGTTGGAAACACCATATATTTT. This encodes CASSEQGRVGNTIYF.

The rearrangement uses TRBV7-6 and TRBJ2-1, with D unclear. Deletions cut 1 base from V and 8 bases from J, with 15 bases between. CDR3 length: 15 amino acids. Germline assignment: CDR1 SGHVS and CDR2 FNYEAQ. The CDR3 loop reads CASSLGKVASDEQFF. The CDR3 nucleotides are TGTGCCAGCAGCTTAGGGAAAGTTGCCAGCGATGAGCAGTTCTTC. Full variable domain (rest looked up from reference TRBV7-6 and TRBJ2-1): GAGVSQSPRYKVTKRGQDVALRCDPISGHVSLYWYRQALGQGPEFLTYFNYEAQQDKSGLPNDRFSAERPEGSISTLTIQRTEQRDSAMYRCASSLGKVASDEQFFGPGTRLTVL.

The V gene is TRBV28, the J gene TRBJ2-3; D might be TRBD1 (6 bases). The CDR3 loop spans 14 amino acids. V gave up 7 bases and J gave up 8 bases, with 19 bases separating them. Looked up from germline, CDR1 is MDHEN and CDR2 is SYDVKM. CDR3: CASTQLRQAGTQYF. The CDR3 region has the DNA TGTGCCAGCACCCAGCTCCGACAGGCTGGTACGCAGTATTTT. Drawing the rest from reference TRBV28 and TRBJ2-3, the complete variable domain is DVKVTQSSRYLVKRTGEKVFLECVQDMDHENMFWYRQDPGLGLRLIYFSYDVKMKEKGDIPEGYSVSREKKERFSLILESASTNQTSMYLCASTQLRQAGTQYFGPGTRLTVL.

The genes are TRBV6-1 and TRBJ2-7; D gene ambiguous. V was clipped by 2 bases and J by 6 bases, with 5 bases between them. Germline loops: CDR1 MNHNS, CDR2 SASEGT. The CDR3 runs 11 residues. This chain's CDR3 is CASSEPVEQYF. CDR3 DNA: TGTGCCAGCAGTGAACCGGTCGAGCAGTACTTC.

The rearrangement links TRBV4-1 to TRBJ1-2, with TRBD1 as a possible D gene (5 bases). This CDR3 is 15 amino acids long. CDR1 MGHRA and CDR2 YSYEKL come from the germline V gene. V was shortened by 4 bases and J by 5 bases, with 17 bases between the two germline ends. The CDR3 region is CASSPGTLKWYGYTF. The CDR3, as DNA: TGCGCCAGCAGCCCCGGGACTCTCAAGTGGTATGGCTACACCTTC.